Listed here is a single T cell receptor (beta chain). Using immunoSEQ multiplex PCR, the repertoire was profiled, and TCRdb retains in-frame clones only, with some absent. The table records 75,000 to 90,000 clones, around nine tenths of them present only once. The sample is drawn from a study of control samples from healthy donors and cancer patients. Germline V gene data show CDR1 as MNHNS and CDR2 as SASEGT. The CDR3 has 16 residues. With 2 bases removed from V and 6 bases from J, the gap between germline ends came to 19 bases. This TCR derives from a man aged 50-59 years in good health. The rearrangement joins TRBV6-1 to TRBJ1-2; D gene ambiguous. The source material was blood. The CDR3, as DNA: TGTGCCAGCAGTGAACGAGGCAGGTCTTCAACTCATGGCTACACCTTC. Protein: CASSERGRSSTHGYTF.